One sample yielded the 2 T cell receptor beta chains listed below, sequenced in a study of T-cell reconstitution after alpha-beta-depleted transplantation in children. The library targeted TCRbeta and was prepared with unique molecular identifiers. MiXCR, run by TCRdb on the PCR reads, gives a single entry per CDR3 protein. The data contain about a million distinct CDR3 sequences, about 29% of them singletons. Specimen: PBMCs, mostly from graft donor cells, collected 360 days after TCRalphabeta/CD19-depleted stem cell transplant. All receptors come from a boy younger than two who had a stem cell transplant for SCID, so the T cells may come from the graft donor.

This clonotype has at least ten counts. V is TRBV20-1 and J is TRBJ2-5; D is uncertain. This CDR3 is 13 amino acids long. Trimming removed 2 bases from V and 5 bases from J, with 12 bases in between. CDR1 and CDR2 (germline): DFQATT, SNEGSKA (reference sequence). In nucleotides, the CDR3 is TGCAGTGCTAGAAGGGAACGGCAGGAGACCCAGTACTTC. Its protein product is CSARRERQETQYF.

The genes are TRBV5-1 and TRBJ2-2; 7 bases line up with TRBD2. The trim removed 1 base at V and 2 bases at J, leaving 5 bases unmatched. CDR3 length equals 16 residues. Per the germline V gene, CDR1 is SGHRS and CDR2 is YFSETQ. The DNA for the CDR3 is TGCGCCAGCAGCTTGCTGGGACTAACCAACACCGGGGAGCTGTTTTTT. Amino acid sequence: CASSLLGLTNTGELFF.